This T cell receptor beta chain was sequenced in a study of blood T cell repertoires in COVID-19. Only in-frame clones appear in the TCRdb table, and some are missing; sequencing was by immunoSEQ multiplex PCR. The data show under 200,000 clones, with roughly four fifths seen just once and approximately 12% held by the top ten. This clone was detected once. V was pared by 4 bases and J by 9 bases, with 15 bases between. This CDR3 is 14 amino acids long. The V gene's germline CDR1 is MDHEN and CDR2 SYDVKM. Sequenced: PBMCs or T cells enriched from blood (not recorded which). The chain recombines TRBV28 with TRBJ1-4, with D tentatively TRBD1 (6 bases). The TCR was taken from a man between 50 and 59 years old who had recovered from COVID-19. CDR3 coding DNA: TGTGCCAGCAGTTCTGGAGGGGGAGGGAAAAAACTGTTTTTT. It yields the protein CASSSGGGGKKLFF.